This is a list of T cell receptor beta chains from one sample in a study of T-cell reconstitution after alpha-beta-depleted transplantation in children. TCRdb redid the calling of the PCR reads with MiXCR, one entry per CDR3 protein. The profile shows around 180,000 distinct CDR3 sequences, 11% of them singletons. The source material was PBMCs, sampled before TCRalphabeta/CD19-depleted stem cell transplant. All receptors derive from a boy aged 2-15 years with acute myeloid leukemia, due to receive a stem cell transplant. The CDR3 runs from the conserved cysteine through the conserved F or W. The D gene is left open where the match is weak. Size is omitted from some rows. Given values are once, few, many or a class for expanded clones.

CDR3: CASRTGATDTQYF
DNA: TGTGCCAGCAGAACGGGGGCCACAGATACGCAGTATTTT
size: NA
V: TRBV6-2/TRBV6-3
D: NA
J: TRBJ2-3

CDR3: CASSSPLWQGETQYF
DNA: TGTGCCAGCAGTTCCCCCTTATGGCAGGGAGAGACCCAGTACTTC
size: many
V: TRBV28
D: NA
J: TRBJ2-5

CDR3: CSAPLAEGHEQFF
DNA: TGCAGTGCTCCTCTAGCGGAGGGGCATGAACAGTTCTTC
size: NA
V: TRBV20-1
D: TRBD2
J: TRBJ2-1

CDR3: CASSWGQGSYNEQFF
DNA: TGTGCCAGCAGCTGGGGACAGGGGTCCTACAATGAGCAGTTCTTC
size: NA
V: TRBV7-3
D: TRBD1
J: TRBJ2-1

CDR3: CASSQVLAWEGRDEQYF
DNA: TGCGCCAGCAGCCAAGTACTAGCGTGGGAGGGCCGAGACGAGCAGTACTTC
size: many
V: TRBV4-1
D: TRBD2
J: TRBJ2-7

CDR3: CASSTTGGRGQPQHF
DNA: TGTGCCAGTAGTACGACAGGGGGGCGAGGTCAGCCCCAGCATTTT
size: NA
V: TRBV19
D: TRBD1
J: TRBJ1-5

CDR3: CASSQDRVGTWAIGYTF
DNA: TGCGCCAGCAGCCAAGATCGGGTAGGGACCTGGGCTATTGGCTACACCTTC
size: many
V: TRBV4-1
D: NA
J: TRBJ1-2

CDR3: CASGREPHEQYF
DNA: TGTGCCAGTGGCCGGGAGCCCCACGAGCAGTACTTC
size: many
V: TRBV7-9
D: NA
J: TRBJ2-7

CDR3: CASSLNGGQFTGELFF
DNA: TGTGCCAGCAGCTTAAATGGGGGACAGTTCACCGGGGAGCTGTTTTTT
size: many
V: TRBV11-2
D: TRBD1
J: TRBJ2-2

CDR3: CASSTANIRETQYF
DNA: TGTGCCAGCAGCACGGCTAATATTAGGGAGACCCAGTACTTC
size: many
V: TRBV3-1
D: NA
J: TRBJ2-5

CDR3: CASGPSGGTAISYEQYF
DNA: TGCGCCAGCGGACCATCCGGTGGGACAGCTATCTCCTACGAGCAGTACTTC
size: many
V: TRBV10-2
D: TRBD1
J: TRBJ2-7

CDR3: CASSLGVGAKMNTEAFF
DNA: TGCGCCAGCAGCTTGGGGGTAGGGGCGAAAATGAACACTGAAGCTTTCTTT
size: many
V: TRBV5-1
D: NA
J: TRBJ1-1

CDR3: CASSSGGLPEQYF
DNA: TGTGCCAGCAGTTCTGGGGGCCTACCGGAGCAGTACTTC
size: many
V: TRBV28
D: NA
J: TRBJ2-7

CDR3: CASSLVGTSGYNEQFF
DNA: TGTGCCAGCAGCTTAGTCGGGACTAGTGGATACAATGAGCAGTTCTTC
size: many
V: TRBV7-2
D: TRBD2
J: TRBJ2-1

CDR3: CASSPQAGRWFAEAFF
DNA: TGTGCCAGCAGCCCTCAAGCAGGGAGGTGGTTCGCTGAAGCTTTCTTT
size: many
V: TRBV3-1
D: NA
J: TRBJ1-1

CDR3: CASSEARGSYGYTF
DNA: TGTGCCAGCAGTGAAGCGCGGGGATCCTATGGCTACACCTTC
size: many
V: TRBV6-1
D: NA
J: TRBJ1-2

CDR3: CASSPDHSKQYF
DNA: TGTGCCAGCAGTCCCGATCATAGCAAGCAGTACTTC
size: many
V: TRBV12-3/TRBV12-4
D: NA
J: TRBJ2-7

CDR3: CASSEETSGGNEQFF
DNA: TGTGCCAGCAGTGAGGAGACTAGCGGGGGAAATGAGCAGTTCTTC
size: NA
V: TRBV6-4
D: TRBD2
J: TRBJ2-1

CDR3: CASSDGLAGGLSSYEQYF
DNA: TGTGCCAGCAGTGATGGACTAGCGGGAGGTTTAAGCTCCTACGAGCAGTACTTC
size: many
V: TRBV2
D: TRBD2
J: TRBJ2-7

CDR3: CSAGYLGTSGRGTDTQYF
DNA: TGCAGTGCTGGCTATTTGGGGACTAGCGGGCGGGGGACAGATACGCAGTATTTT
size: many
V: TRBV20-1
D: TRBD2
J: TRBJ2-3

CDR3: CASSQDPPEQYF
DNA: TGTGCCAGCAGCCAAGATCCACCCGAGCAGTACTTC
size: many
V: TRBV3-1
D: NA
J: TRBJ2-7

CDR3: CSARVQGSYEQYF
DNA: TGCAGTGCTAGAGTCCAAGGCTCCTACGAGCAGTACTTC
size: many
V: TRBV20-1
D: NA
J: TRBJ2-7

CDR3: CASSLADGNGYTF
DNA: TGTGCCAGCAGCTTAGCGGATGGAAATGGCTACACCTTC
size: few
V: TRBV7-6
D: NA
J: TRBJ1-2

CDR3: CATTQDMKPNYGYTF
DNA: TGTGCCACCACCCAAGATATGAAACCGAACTATGGCTACACCTTC
size: NA
V: TRBV3-1
D: NA
J: TRBJ1-2

CDR3: CSARDRRAEQYF
DNA: TGCAGTGCTAGAGATAGGCGGGCCGAGCAGTACTTC
size: many
V: TRBV20-1
D: NA
J: TRBJ2-7

CDR3: CSAREVRDTDTQYF
DNA: TGCAGTGCTAGAGAAGTCAGAGACACAGATACGCAGTATTTT
size: many
V: TRBV20-1
D: NA
J: TRBJ2-3

CDR3: CASSLRLAGNYEQYF
DNA: TGCGCCAGCAGCTTAAGACTAGCGGGGAACTACGAGCAGTACTTC
size: many
V: TRBV5-1
D: TRBD2
J: TRBJ2-7

CDR3: CAWSPLGEQFF
DNA: TGTGCCTGGAGTCCCTTAGGTGAGCAGTTCTTC
size: many
V: TRBV30
D: NA
J: TRBJ2-1

CDR3: CASQGVGSSYNSPLHF
DNA: TGTGCCAGCCAAGGCGTCGGAAGCTCCTATAATTCACCCCTCCACTTT
size: many
V: TRBV7-9
D: NA
J: TRBJ1-6

CDR3: CASSLGASDLQPQHF
DNA: TGTGCCAGCAGCTTAGGAGCCTCAGACCTTCAGCCCCAGCATTTT
size: many
V: TRBV7-9
D: NA
J: TRBJ1-5

CDR3: CASSLVTPGETQYF
DNA: TGTGCCAGCAGCTTAGTCACGCCGGGGGAGACCCAGTACTTC
size: NA
V: TRBV7-8
D: NA
J: TRBJ2-5

CDR3: CASSPRQYGYTF
DNA: TGTGCCAGCAGCCCAAGACAGTATGGCTACACCTTC
size: many
V: TRBV7-2
D: NA
J: TRBJ1-2

CDR3: CATSTRQGSNYGYTF
DNA: TGTGCCACCAGCACCAGACAGGGTTCTAACTATGGCTACACCTTC
size: many
V: TRBV15
D: TRBD1
J: TRBJ1-2

CDR3: CASSQEIGGSKNIQYF
DNA: TGTGCCAGCAGCCAAGAGATCGGGGGGTCCAAAAACATTCAGTACTTC
size: many
V: TRBV3-1
D: TRBD2
J: TRBJ2-4

CDR3: CSARPGTGFSGNTIYF
DNA: TGCAGTGCTCGTCCCGGGACAGGTTTCTCTGGAAACACCATATATTTT
size: few
V: TRBV20-1
D: TRBD1
J: TRBJ1-3

CDR3: CATQRTGENIQYF
DNA: TGTGCCACCCAACGGACAGGGGAAAACATTCAGTACTTC
size: many
V: TRBV24-1
D: TRBD1
J: TRBJ2-4

CDR3: CASSPRPGGETQYF
DNA: TGTGCCAGCAGCCCTCGCCCCGGGGGAGAGACCCAGTACTTC
size: many
V: TRBV27
D: NA
J: TRBJ2-5

CDR3: CASSRTSGLYNEQFF
DNA: TGTGCCAGCAGTCGGACTAGCGGCCTCTACAATGAGCAGTTCTTC
size: many
V: TRBV12-3/TRBV12-4
D: TRBD2
J: TRBJ2-1

CDR3: CASSVGQGGSPLHF
DNA: TGTGCCAGCAGCGTCGGACAGGGCGGGTCACCCCTCCACTTT
size: many
V: TRBV7-8
D: TRBD1
J: TRBJ1-6

CDR3: CASSVGGGVTDTQYF
DNA: TGTGCCAGCAGCGTCGGCGGGGGTGTTACGGATACGCAGTATTTT
size: many
V: TRBV5-6
D: TRBD2
J: TRBJ2-3

CDR3: CAQQTGSSGANVLTF
DNA: TGTGCCCAACAGACGGGGTCCTCTGGGGCCAACGTCCTGACTTTC
size: once
V: TRBV30
D: NA
J: TRBJ2-6